Given below is one T cell receptor beta chain in context. Its antigen is unknown. Relative to the germline gene, one junction end is altered; a read error may explain this. The library was made by 5' RACE. The sequencer listed for this sample is Illumina HiSeq 2000. Template switching introduced a universal primer binding site; the final cDNA contained a unique molecular identifier, enabling accurate counting of TCR cDNA molecules. First-strand cDNA for TCR alpha and beta chains was synthesized from specific primers in the conserved constant-segment region. To control for contamination, each cDNA library was double barcoded with a SMART-Mk sample barcode plus Illumina barcodes. TruSeq adapter sequences along with Illumina sample barcodes were introduced in two successive PCR steps. The TCR alpha and beta cDNA libraries were sequenced on the Illumina HiSeq platform using custom primers. Processing in the source paper ran as follows. MiGEC was used to process raw reads and extract unique molecular identifiers, and MiXCR was used to find CDR3 positions. Recombination models were inferred per individual with the repgenHMM and IGoR tools using an EM algorithm. Shared clonotypes were analyzed with the tcR package in R, and sharing was normalized by the product of cloneset sizes. Out-of-frame nonproductive sequences were analyzed to study raw recombination free of thymic and clonal selection effects. The raw public data were reprocessed by TCRdb itself: fastp quality trimming at Q25, MiXCR clonotype calling, in-frame beta chains only. Merged by CDR3 protein, the rows form single entries marked with the most common genes and DNA. The V and J calls reflect TCRdb's pipeline rather than the authors' work. This sample comprises fewer than 650,000 distinct CDR3 sequences, roughly 7.2% of them detected only once. In total, the top ten clones hold roughly 1.5% of the sample.

The data belong to a study of identical twins (dated by TCRdb to the mid-2010s). Study-wide context: To test whether fetal clonotypes persist, the study used deep sequencing on TCR alpha and beta repertoires from monozygotic twins, unrelated adults of various ages, and cord blood. To rule out contamination, the twin experiments were replicated at different times with different library preparation protocols. General conclusions and limits of the study: Because the same donors could not be followed over many years, conclusions were based on cross-sectional statistical analysis. Abundant cord blood beta clonotypes had fewer insertions, young adult naive repertoires showed a similar but weaker trend, and memory repertoires showed no such trend. Compared with coincidental sharing between unrelated individuals, out-of-frame TCR alpha sequences shared between twins showed an excess of sequences with low generation probability. A weaker excess of twin sharing was found in beta out-of-frame sequences because the signal-to-noise ratio was lowered by fewer shared sequences. Recombination models systematically underestimated out-of-frame TCR alpha sharing in monozygotic twins but agreed with sharing between unrelated individuals. Zero-insertion analyses could be partly confounded by invariant T cells such as MAIT and iNKT, though diverse VJ usage argued against such confounding for most clonotypes.

Every donor was a healthy Caucasian. The twin cohort comprised three pairs of female monozygotic twins, all aged about 18 to 30 years. The RNA used for TCR libraries was isolated from peripheral blood mononuclear cells. The cysteine opens and the phenylalanine closes a CDR3 of 15 amino acids. Solely the CDR3 DNA is kept, with 45 bases framed from the first base. Based on the germline V gene, the CDR1 and CDR2 sequences are SGHRS and YFSETQ. These data also featured in a second study, about yellow fever vaccine responses in identical twins. From the second report: According to the authors, in identical twins the way T cells responded to vaccination appeared partly convergent and partly personalized. The study precisely tracked vaccine-responding T cell clones in identical twins.

This TCR was recovered from a young woman in good health. The sample consisted of PBMCs. The rearrangement combines TRBV5-1 with TRBJ2-1; TRBD2 lines up with 11 middle nucleotides. The nucleotide sequence reads as follows: TGCGCCAGCAATAGCGGGGGGGCCTCCTACAATGAGCAGCTCTTC. Its protein reads: CASNSGGASYNEQLF.